The sequence of this T cell receptor beta chain was determined in a study of blood T cells in healthy people across ages. About the research overall: Template switching retrieved approximately one barcoded beta molecule for each two T cells.

This clonotype was detected a few times. Sample-barcoded 5' priming and a J-beta primer mix drove a second PCR of 7 to 11 cycles. TCRdb itself ran the 5' RACE reads through MiXCR, one entry per CDR3 protein. In the table there are around 1,800,000 distinct CDR3 sequences, around 42% of which are singletons. CDR3 length: 17 amino acids. Germline V gene sequence: CDR1 LGHNA, CDR2 YSLEER. The junction had 6 bases not matched to a gene; V was cut back by 0 bases and J by 1 base. Sequencing was done on a sample of blood. The V and J genes are TRBV4-3 and TRBJ2-3; TRBD2 agrees at 8 bases. The TCR was taken from a human donor in good health. The chain's CDR3 is CASSQEIWRGGTDTQYF. CDR3 DNA sequence: TGCGCCAGCAGCCAAGAGATCTGGCGGGGGGGCACAGATACGCAGTATTTT.